Listed below are T cell receptor beta chains from one sample, sequenced in a study. Profiled with immunoSEQ multiplex PCR; TCRdb holds only in-frame clones, not every one. The top ten clones hold less than 4.5% of a sample with tens of thousands of clones, roughly 93% of them seen once. Sequenced: PBMCs. All receptors come from a man between 40 and 49 years old with rheumatoid arthritis. Both conserved end residues are part of each CDR3. D genes are given only for firm matches. Only part of the rows carry a size: once, few, many, or a class if the clone is expanded.

TRBJ2-7,TRBD1,TRBV14,.,TGTGCCAGCAGCCACCCGGGACAGGGAGCGTACGAGCAGTACTTC,CASSHPGQGAYEQYF
TRBJ1-1,.,TRBV7-6,.,TGTGCCAGCAGCTTAAGAAGGAACACTGAAGCTTTCTTT,CASSLRRNTEAFF
TRBJ2-7,.,TRBV6-2/TRBV6-3,.,TGTGCCAGCAGTCTACAGGGCTACGAGCAGTACTTC,CASSLQGYEQYF
TRBJ2-5,.,TRBV27,.,TGTGCCAGCAGCCGGACGCGGGGGCTGCAAGAGACCCAGTACTTC,CASSRTRGLQETQYF
TRBJ2-5,.,TRBV3-1/TRBV3-2,.,TGTGCCAGCAGCCACGGACAGACCCTGCGGGAGACCCAGTACTTC,CASSHGQTLRETQYF
TRBJ2-3,TRBD1,TRBV6-6,.,TGTGCCAGCAGTTCCCGAGGCAGGGGGCCTACAGATACGCAGTATTTT,CASSSRGRGPTDTQYF
TRBJ2-2,.,TRBV10-1,.,TGCGCCAGCAGTGACCGCAGAGACACCGGGGAGCTGTTTTTT,CASSDRRDTGELFF
TRBJ2-7,.,TRBV11-2,once,TGTGCCAGCAGCTTGACAGGGAGGTACGAGCAGTACTTC,CASSLTGRYEQYF
TRBJ2-5,TRBD2,TRBV18,.,TGTGCCAGCTCACCACCGTTCGGGAGGGAAGAGACCCAGTACTTC,CASSPPFGREETQYF
TRBJ2-7,TRBD2,TRBV4-1,.,TGCGCCAGCAGCCAAGTCCCCAGCGGGAGTTCCTACGAGCAGTACTTC,CASSQVPSGSSYEQYF
TRBJ1-4,.,TRBV27,.,TGTGCCAGCAGTTTGGGACTCCACGGGGAACTGTTTTTT,CASSLGLHGELFF
TRBJ1-1,.,TRBV5-5,.,TGTGCCAGCAGCTTGGGACAGTTAGGGACTGAAGCTTTCTTT,CASSLGQLGTEAFF
TRBJ2-1,.,TRBV7-8,.,TGTGCCAGCAGCCCAGGACAATACAATGAGCAGTTCTTC,CASSPGQYNEQFF
TRBJ1-5,TRBD1,TRBV6-2/TRBV6-3,once,TGTGCCAGCAGTTGGACAGGGGGCAGCAATCAGCCCCAGCATTTT,CASSWTGGSNQPQHF
TRBJ2-2,TRBD2,TRBV5-6,.,TGTGCCAGCAGCTATCGCGGGAGAGCTCCAAACACCGGGGAGCTGTTTTTT,CASSYRGRAPNTGELFF
TRBJ1-5,.,TRBV6-2/TRBV6-3,once,TGTGCCAGCAGCAACCCACCGCCCCAGCATTTT,CASSNPPPQHF
TRBJ1-5,.,TRBV5-1,.,TGCGCCAGCAGCCCAGTGGAGGGGGGTAGCAATCAGCCCCAGCATTTT,CASSPVEGGSNQPQHF
TRBJ2-3,TRBD2,TRBV3-1/TRBV3-2,.,TGTGCCAGCAGCCCGGGACTAGCGCCGACGCAGTATTTT,CASSPGLAPTQYF
TRBJ1-2,TRBD1,TRBV28,once,TGTGCCAGCAGTTCCCTCCTCCAGGGACAGGGGAAGAAAGGCTACACCTTC,CASSSLLQGQGKKGYTF
TRBJ1-2,TRBD1,TRBV19,.,TGTGCCAGTAGTATATCACAGGGGAGTGGCGGCTACACCTTC,CASSISQGSGGYTF
TRBJ2-7,.,TRBV20-1,.,TGCAGTGCTGCAGGGGATTACGAGCAGTACTTC,CSAAGDYEQYF
TRBJ2-2,.,TRBV15,.,TGTGCCACCAGCAGAGATGTGGGGGACGGGGAGCTGTTTTTT,CATSRDVGDGELFF
TRBJ1-6,TRBD1,TRBV6-5,few,TGTGCCAGTCAAACAGGGGGCGCATCACCCCTCCACTTT,CASQTGGASPLHF
TRBJ2-1,TRBD2,TRBV19,.,TGTGCCAGTAGTCAGTGGCGGGAGGTCGATGAGCAGTTCTTC,CASSQWREVDEQFF
TRBJ1-2,.,TRBV27,.,TGTGCCAGCAGTTTATTGCCAGGAAATGGGTATGGCTACACCTTC,CASSLLPGNGYGYTF
TRBJ1-6,.,TRBV27,.,TGTGCCAGCAGTGCCCTCCAGGGGACTTATAATTCACCCCTCCACTTT,CASSALQGTYNSPLHF
TRBJ2-1,TRBD2,TRBV3-1/TRBV3-2,once,TGTGCCAGCAGCCAAAAGCGGGAGTCCTACAATGAGCAGTTCTTC,CASSQKRESYNEQFF
TRBJ2-7,.,TRBV18,.,TGTGCCAGCTCGTCCGGGCCCGGGACGGCCTTGGAGCAGTACTTC,CASSSGPGTALEQYF
TRBJ2-1,TRBD1,TRBV7-9,.,TGTGCCAGCACCGAGGGACAGGTAAATTACAATGAGCAGTTCTTC,CASTEGQVNYNEQFF
TRBJ2-7,.,TRBV30,.,TGTGCCTGGGGGAAGAGTCTAGGGACCGGTGAGCAGTACTTC,CAWGKSLGTGEQYF
TRBJ1-5,.,TRBV9,.,TGTGCCAGCAGCGCCCTCGGACTTAGCAATCAGCCCCAGCATTTT,CASSALGLSNQPQHF
TRBJ1-5,.,TRBV6-5,.,TGTGCCAGCAAGATATATGGGGGGGTTCAGCCCCAGCATTTT,CASKIYGGVQPQHF
TRBJ1-6,.,TRBV18,.,TGTGCCAGCTCCCCGGGAGAGACGGAGTATAATTCACCCCTCCACTTT,CASSPGETEYNSPLHF
TRBJ1-1,.,TRBV7-3,.,TGTGCCAGCAGCTTAAGGGCAGGCAATCTGAACACTGAAGCTTTCTTT,CASSLRAGNLNTEAFF
TRBJ1-5,.,TRBV4-1,.,TGCGCCAGCAGCCAAGAGGGGACGGCGGGTAATCAGCCCCAGCATTTT,CASSQEGTAGNQPQHF
TRBJ2-3,TRBD1,TRBV7-3,.,TGTGCCAGCAGCTTATCAGGGGGCCCCACAGATACGCAGTATTTT,CASSLSGGPTDTQYF
TRBJ2-2,.,TRBV4-1,.,TGCGCCAGCAGCCAAGAGTCCAGGGGAGGAACCGGGGAGCTGTTTTTT,CASSQESRGGTGELFF
TRBJ2-7,.,TRBV19,.,TGTGCCAGTAGTAACGTGGACTCCTACGAGCAGTACTTC,CASSNVDSYEQYF
TRBJ2-7,.,TRBV9,.,TGTGCCAGCAGCGTAGGCCCCACCTCGTCCTACGAGCAGTACTTC,CASSVGPTSSYEQYF
TRBJ2-7,TRBD1,TRBV6-5,.,TGTGCCAGCAGTCACCCGACAGGGGTCTACGAGCAGTACTTC,CASSHPTGVYEQYF
TRBJ2-5,.,TRBV7-6,.,TGTGCCAGCAGCTTAGCGGGGGGGCGACAAGAGACCCAGTACTTC,CASSLAGGRQETQYF
TRBJ2-7,TRBD1,TRBV7-9,few,TGTGCCAGCAGCCCCCGGGACAGGGGTCCTTATTACTTC,CASSPRDRGPYYF
TRBJ2-7,TRBD2,TRBV7-9,.,TGTGCCAGCAGCCCGTATAAACCGGGACTAGCGGGAAGATCCTACGAGCAGTACTTC,CASSPYKPGLAGRSYEQYF
TRBJ1-3,TRBD1,TRBV4-2,.,TGTGCCAGCAGCTACCAACCGGGACAGCTCTCTGGAAACACCATATATTTT,CASSYQPGQLSGNTIYF
TRBJ1-2,.,TRBV7-9,.,TGTGCCAGCAGCTTAGAGCTGGGATACTATGGCTACACCTTC,CASSLELGYYGYTF